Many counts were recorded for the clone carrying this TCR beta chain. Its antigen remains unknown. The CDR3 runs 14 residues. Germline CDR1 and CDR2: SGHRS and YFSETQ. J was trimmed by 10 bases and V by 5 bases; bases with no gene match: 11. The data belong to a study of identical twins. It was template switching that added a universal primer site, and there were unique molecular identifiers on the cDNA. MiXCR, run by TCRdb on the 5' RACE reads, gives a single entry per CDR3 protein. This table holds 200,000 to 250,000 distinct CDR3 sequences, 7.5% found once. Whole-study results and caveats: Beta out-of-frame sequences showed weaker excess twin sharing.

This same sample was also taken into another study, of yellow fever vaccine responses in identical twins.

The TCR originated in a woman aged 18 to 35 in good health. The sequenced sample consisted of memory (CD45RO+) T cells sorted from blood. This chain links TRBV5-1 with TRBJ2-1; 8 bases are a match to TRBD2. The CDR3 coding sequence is TGCGCCAGCAGTCAAACTAGCGGAGGCCGCGAGCAGTTCTTC. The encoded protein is CASSQTSGGREQFF.